The 30 T cell receptor beta chains in this list originate from one sample, sequenced in a study of cytomegalovirus exposure and HLA in healthy donors (dated by TCRdb to between 2016 and 2019). The receptor library was made with the immunoSEQ multiplex PCR assay. For the multiplex PCR, a mixture combining 60 forward primers for TCR Vbeta segments and 13 reverse primers for TCR Jbeta segments was used. The table was pulled from immuneACCESS by TCRdb, which kept in-frame rearrangements only. Such tables lose some clones; where checked, under half of the loss comes from unresolved V genes, and the rest has no known cause. The sample table holds about 200,000 clones, of which around 88% were seen once. The ten largest clonotypes hold around 0.31% of the sample. The sequencing sample was made of PBMCs. The receptors were gathered from a woman under 40 in good health and CMV-seronegative.

The chain carries TRBV18 and TRBJ2-7, with a possible D match to TRBD2 (6 bases). From germline, CDR1 is KGHSH and CDR2 LQKENI. The CDR3 has 14 residues. Trimming stripped 3 bases from V and 6 bases from J, with 15 bases between. CDR3 amino acids: CASSPPKTGAEQYF. The CDR3 DNA sequence: TGTGCCAGCTCACCCCCCAAAACGGGAGCCGAGCAGTACTTC.

This chain connects TRBV5-4 to TRBJ2-5; no reliable D call. The CDR3 extends over 13 amino acids. The germline gives CDR1 SGHNT, CDR2 YYREEE (reference sequence). V lost 4 bases to trimming and J lost 0 bases, with 7 bases between them. The CDR3 DNA follows: TGTGCCAGCAGCCCCTCTAACCAAGAGACCCAGTACTTC. Amino acids: CASSPSNQETQYF.

V is TRBV2 and J is TRBJ2-1, with 9 bases identical to TRBD1. The germline V gene encodes CDR1 SNHLY and CDR2 FYNNEI. Trimming took 6 bases from V and 6 from J; bases not matched to a gene: 12. This CDR3 contains 16 residues. The CDR3 DNA follows: TGTGCCAGCAGAGACGGAACAGGGGGCTGGGGCAATGAGCAGTTCTTC. Translation: CASRDGTGGWGNEQFF.

J is TRBJ1-5 and V is TRBV10-3; D possibly corresponds to TRBD1 (5 bases). Trimming stripped 2 bases from V and 7 bases from J, with 21 bases between. CDR1 and CDR2 (germline): ENHRY, SYGVKD. The CDR3 totals 17 residues. The CDR3 sequence: CAISENSAGILLQPQHF. In nucleotides, the CDR3 is TGTGCCATCAGTGAGAACTCGGCAGGGATTTTACTCCAGCCCCAGCATTTT.

This clone was counted once. The CDR3 DNA follows: TGTGCCAGCAGCCTGCGTGACAGGGTTGGGAACACTGAAGCTTTCTTT. This codes for CASSLRDRVGNTEAFF. The J gene is TRBJ1-1, the V gene TRBV7-8, with 7 bases fitting TRBD1. The CDR3 loop spans 16 amino acids. Per the germline V gene, CDR1 is SGHVS and CDR2 is FQNEAQ. The trim removed 5 bases at V and 1 base at J, leaving 10 bases unmatched.

This sequence joins TRBV6-1 and TRBJ1-1, with TRBD1 as a possible D gene (5 bases). Trimming removed 6 bases at V and 11 bases at J, with 13 bases between. The CDR3 contains 11 residues. Germline V gene data show CDR1 as MNHNS and CDR2 as SASEGT. The CDR3 coding sequence is TGTGCCAGCAGGAACCAGGGCGGTGCTTTCTTT. This gives the protein CASRNQGGAFF.

About this clone itself: An end of the junction does not agree with germline; a read error may underlie this. The chain employs TRBV7-7 and TRBJ2-5; tentatively, D is TRBD2 (6 bases). CDR1 is SSHAT and CDR2 is FNYEAQ in the germline V gene (reference sequence). CDR3 length: 14 residues. Here the CDR3 reads CASSLVSGQETQYF. Here the CDR3 DNA reads TGTGCTAGCAGCTTAGTTAGCGGCCAAGAGACCCAGTACTTC.

The chain carries TRBV10-3 and TRBJ2-3; 13 nucleotides match TRBD2. Per germline, CDR1 ENHRY and CDR2 SYGVKD. The CDR3 consists of 17 residues. V was clipped by 2 bases and J by 3 bases; unmatched bases: 5. The CDR3 nucleotides read TGTGCCATCAGTGAGCTTCGGACTAGCGGGAGTACAGATACGCAGTATTTT. Translated, it gives CAISELRTSGSTDTQYF.

V gene TRBV28 combines with J gene TRBJ2-7; maybe TRBD1 (7 bases). Germline V gene lookup returns CDR1 MDHEN and CDR2 SYDVKM. CDR3 length: 15 amino acids. V lost 4 bases and J 5 bases, leaving 18 bases between the germline ends. CDR3 nucleotides: TGTGCCAGCAGTTCCGTCGGGGGACAGTCCGACGAGCAGTACTTC. This codes for CASSSVGGQSDEQYF. Using reference TRBV28 and TRBJ2-7 for the parts outside the CDR3, the full variable domain is DVKVTQSSRYLVKRTGEKVFLECVQDMDHENMFWYRQDPGLGLRLIYFSYDVKMKEKGDIPEGYSVSREKKERFSLILESASTNQTSMYLCASSSVGGQSDEQYFGPGTRLTVT.

V is TRBV5-1 and J is TRBJ2-1; 9 bases align to TRBD1. The CDR3 has 15 amino acids. Germline V gene data show CDR1 as SGHRS and CDR2 as YFSETQ. The ends lost 4 bases at V and 7 bases at J; junction bases unmatched: 9. CDR3 coding DNA: TGCGCCAGCAGCATTCCCACCGGGACAGGGAATGAGCAGTTCTTC. Translated, it gives CASSIPTGTGNEQFF.

This clone has only one observation. The chain joins TRBV28 to TRBJ1-1; D gene unclear. Germline CDR1 is MDHEN and CDR2 is SYDVKM. This CDR3 has 14 residues. Trimming removed 5 bases from V and 6 bases from J, with 16 bases in between. As DNA, the CDR3 is TGTGCCAGCAGTCCCCGGAGCAGTAGGCCTGAAGCTTTCTTT. Residues: CASSPRSSRPEAFF.

The chain is built from TRBV2 and TRBJ2-3; TRBD2 matches at 10 bases. J gave up 6 bases and V 5 bases, and 8 bases lay outside the gene matches. Germline values: CDR1 SNHLY, CDR2 FYNNEI. The CDR3 contains 15 residues. The CDR3 nucleotides are TGTGCCAGCAGTCTCGCTAGCGGGAGTAAGGATACGCAGTATTTT. As protein: CASSLASGSKDTQYF. Full variable domain (rest looked up from reference TRBV2 and TRBJ2-3): EPEVTQTPSHQVTQMGQEVILRCVPISNHLYFYWYRQILGQKVEFLVSFYNNEISEKSEIFDDQFSVERPDGSNFTLKIRSTKLEDSAMYFCASSLASGSKDTQYFGPGTRLTVL.

This clone was picked up a small number of times. The chain joins TRBV11-2 to TRBJ1-4, with D perhaps TRBD1 (5 bases). Germline V gives CDR1 SGHAT, CDR2 FQNNGV. Trimming took off 2 bases at V and 6 bases at J, with 19 bases between the two ends. This CDR3 spans 17 amino acids. The CDR3 is CASSLFGEAKGDEKLFF. CDR3 in DNA: TGTGCCAGCAGCTTATTTGGTGAAGCAAAAGGGGATGAAAAACTGTTTTTT.

V is TRBV6-5 and J is TRBJ2-5, with 8 bases aligning to TRBD2. Germline V gene data show CDR1 as MNHEY and CDR2 as SVGAGI. With V trimmed by 4 bases and J by 5 bases, 9 bases remained unmatched. CDR3 length: 15 amino acids. CDR3 coding DNA: TGTGCCAGCAGTTTTTACCGGGAGGGGAGGGAGACCCAGTACTTC. Its protein product is CASSFYREGRETQYF.

The chain has TRBV5-1 and TRBJ2-7; 10 bases match TRBD2. Trimming took 5 bases from V and 6 from J; bases not matched to a gene: 8. Germline lookup yields CDR1 SGHRS and CDR2 YFSETQ. The CDR3 has 14 amino acids. The CDR3 protein is CASRGASGSVEQYF. The CDR3 nucleotides read TGCGCCAGCAGGGGGGCTAGCGGGAGCGTCGAGCAGTACTTC. The variable domain in full, completed from reference TRBV5-1 and TRBJ2-7, reads KAGVTQTPRYLIKTRGQQVTLSCSPISGHRSVSWYQQTPGQGLQFLFEYFSETQRNKGNFPGRFSGRQFSNSRSEMNVSTLELGDSALYLCASRGASGSVEQYFGPGTRLTVT.

V is TRBV28 and J is TRBJ2-2; a weak D match, TRBD1 (6 bases). The V gene's germline CDR1 is MDHEN and CDR2 SYDVKM. The CDR3 runs 14 residues. The ends were cut back, 5 bases at V and 6 bases at J, with 13 bases in the middle. CDR3 sequence reads: CASSLPGDAGELFF. In DNA, the CDR3 is TGTGCCAGCAGTCTACCAGGGGACGCCGGGGAGCTGTTTTTT.

The count of this clone is one. This chain connects TRBV28 to TRBJ2-3; tentative D call: TRBD1 (5 bases). V gave up 3 bases and J gave up 10 bases, with 14 bases separating them. The germline V gene has CDR1 MDHEN and CDR2 SYDVKM. The CDR3 has 13 amino acids. The CDR3 nucleotides are TGTGCCAGCAGTTTGGCTCCAGGGCTTTCGCAGTATTTT. Translating it yields CASSLAPGLSQYF. Full variable domain (rest looked up from reference TRBV28 and TRBJ2-3): DVKVTQSSRYLVKRTGEKVFLECVQDMDHENMFWYRQDPGLGLRLIYFSYDVKMKEKGDIPEGYSVSREKKERFSLILESASTNQTSMYLCASSLAPGLSQYFGPGTRLTVL.

V gene TRBV7-3 combines with J gene TRBJ2-2; the match to TRBD2 covers 9 bases. V trimming: 5 bases; J trimming: 6 bases; junction bases outside the gene matches: 7. Germline CDR1 and CDR2: SGHTA and FQGTGA. The length of the CDR3 is 15 residues. This chain's CDR3 is CASSPPAGGPGELFF. In DNA, the CDR3 is TGTGCCAGCAGCCCCCCGGCGGGGGGGCCCGGGGAGCTGTTTTTT.

The chain recombines TRBV28 with TRBJ2-3, with 7 bases identical to TRBD1. Germline V gene lookup returns CDR1 MDHEN and CDR2 SYDVKM. The trim removed 5 bases at V and 4 bases at J, leaving 12 bases unmatched. The length of the CDR3 is 16 residues. CDR3 sequence: CASSAPGTVGADTQYF. The CDR3 DNA follows: TGTGCCAGCAGTGCCCCCGGGACAGTGGGGGCAGATACGCAGTATTTT.

In DNA, the CDR3 is TGCGCCAGCAGCTTGACAGCGGGGGGGCAAAATACGCAGTATTTT. Its protein product is CASSLTAGGQNTQYF. The V and J genes are TRBV5-1 and TRBJ2-3; the match to TRBD2 covers 10 bases. V lost 1 base to trimming and J lost 7 bases; unmatched junction nucleotides: 6. The CDR3 runs to 15 residues. Germline V gene sequence: CDR1 SGHRS, CDR2 YFSETQ.

The rearrangement joins TRBV4-2 to TRBJ1-1; D remains unclear. The V and J ends lost 4 bases and 0 bases respectively, with 6 bases between them. Germline V CDR1 and CDR2: LGHNA, YNFKEQ. The CDR3 totals 13 residues. For the CDR3, the DNA is TGTGCCAGCAGCCCAGTTATGAACACTGAAGCTTTCTTT. Translating gives CASSPVMNTEAFF.

V usage is TRBV25-1 and J usage is TRBJ2-7; 8 bases are a match to TRBD1. V was pared by 5 bases and J by 9 bases, with 6 bases of the junction left unmatched. The V gene's germline CDR1 is MGHDK and CDR2 SYGVNS. CDR3 length equals 12 residues. CDR3: CASSHGQGWQYF. CDR3 coding DNA: TGTGCCAGCAGTCACGGACAGGGCTGGCAGTACTTC.

The V and J genes are TRBV28 and TRBJ1-5; D remains unclear. With 7 bases removed from V and 7 bases from J, the gap between germline ends came to 14 bases. CDR1 is MDHEN and CDR2 is SYDVKM in the germline V gene. The CDR3 contains 13 residues. CDR3 in amino acids: CASTNIGEQPQHF. CDR3 coding DNA: TGTGCCAGCACCAACATAGGAGAACAGCCCCAGCATTTT.

This clone was seen a single time. The chain has TRBV7-2 and TRBJ1-1, with TRBD1 matching 11 bases. CDR1 is SGHTA, CDR2 FQGNSA, per germline. Trimming cost V 5 bases and J 10 bases; bases outside gene matches: 15. The CDR3 covers 16 residues. CDR3 protein: CASSLDRGRPGVGAFF. The DNA for the CDR3 is TGTGCCAGCAGCCTGGACAGGGGGCGCCCGGGAGTGGGAGCTTTCTTT.

This clone was found once. This rearrangement joins TRBV7-6 to TRBJ2-5, with D maybe TRBD2 (6 bases). The CDR3 covers 12 residues. From germline, CDR1 is SGHVS and CDR2 FNYEAQ. V was trimmed by 8 bases and J by 4 bases, leaving 11 bases between them. CDR3 protein: CASVGSGETQYF. CDR3 sequence (DNA): TGTGCCAGCGTCGGGAGTGGAGAGACCCAGTACTTC.

V is TRBV27 and J is TRBJ2-2, with 9 bases fitting TRBD1. Germline-derived CDR1 and CDR2 are MNHEY and SMNVEV (reference sequence). This CDR3 is built from 15 residues. Trimming took 7 bases from V and 5 from J; bases not matched to a gene: 8. The CDR3 DNA reads as TGTGCCAGCACCAGGACAGGGGATATGACCGGGGAGCTGTTTTTT. This translates into CASTRTGDMTGELFF.

This clone has only a few counts. The chain recombines TRBV29-1 with TRBJ2-1; 8 bases fit TRBD2. The V gene end was trimmed by 4 bases and the J gene end by 6 bases; junction bases not matched to a gene: 8. The CDR3 extends over 14 amino acids. The germline V gene has CDR1 SQVTM and CDR2 ANQGSEA. CDR3 bases: TGCAGCGTTGGACTGACGGGAGGGCGCAATGAGCAGTTCTTC. Its protein product is CSVGLTGGRNEQFF.

The J gene is TRBJ2-1, the V gene TRBV29-1; TRBD2 matches at 11 bases. Germline CDR1 reads SQVTM; CDR2 reads ANQGSEA. CDR3 size: 14 residues. The junction had 11 bases not matched to a gene; V was cut back by 4 bases and J by 12 bases. The CDR3 here is CSVGGRLAGGGQFF. The CDR3, as DNA: TGCAGCGTTGGAGGTAGGCTAGCGGGAGGTGGGCAGTTCTTC.

The chain couples TRBV4-1 to TRBJ1-5; D ambiguous. The V and J ends lost 5 bases and 6 bases respectively, with 14 bases between them. The CDR3 length is 14 residues. Germline-derived CDR1 and CDR2 are MGHRA and YSYEKL. CDR3 sequence: CASSYSPTRQPQHF. Written as DNA, the CDR3 is TGCGCCAGCAGCTACTCTCCAACGCGTCAGCCCCAGCATTTT.

The chain employs TRBV28 and TRBJ1-1; D is unresolved. The CDR3 spans 13 residues. Between the trimmed V and J ends, which lost 6 bases and 0 bases, there was a span of 8 bases. Per the germline V gene, CDR1 is MDHEN and CDR2 is SYDVKM. CDR3 loop: CASRGGLNTEAFF. DNA for the CDR3: TGTGCCAGCAGGGGAGGGTTGAACACTGAAGCTTTCTTT. Drawing the rest from reference TRBV28 and TRBJ1-1, the complete variable domain is DVKVTQSSRYLVKRTGEKVFLECVQDMDHENMFWYRQDPGLGLRLIYFSYDVKMKEKGDIPEGYSVSREKKERFSLILESASTNQTSMYLCASRGGLNTEAFFGQGTRLTVV.